This T cell receptor (beta chain) was obtained from a study of T cells after yellow fever vaccination. Notes on the study in general: Just a small share of clonotypes turned up in the CD4 compartment as well as the CD8 compartment.

This CDR3 spans 15 amino acids. CDR1 SGHTA and CDR2 FQGNSA come from the germline V gene. TCRdb reanalysed the 5' RACE reads using MiXCR and keeps one entry per CDR3 protein. The table records about 230,000 distinct CDR3 sequences, 6.5% to 7.5% of them present only once. This clonotype was seen repeatedly, ten times or more. Its antigen is unidentified. The junction shows a germline mismatch at one end, possibly a read error. This TCR was sampled from a man in his thirties or forties who received the YFV17D yellow fever vaccine. The J gene is TRBJ2-1, the V gene TRBV7-2; maybe TRBD2 (6 bases). The material sequenced was CD4+ T cells sorted from PBMCs, taken on the day of the yellow fever booster vaccination. CDR3 loop: CASSLASTRLNEQFF. CDR3 nucleotides: TGTGCCAGCAGCCTAGCCTCGACTAGACTAAATGAGCAGTTCTTC.